Presented here are 18 T cell receptor beta chains from one specimen sequenced in a study of regulatory T cells in long-lasting Graves disease. Described time point: newly diagnosed GD, antithyroid drugs for less than 3 months. PBMC-extracted RNA yielded the TCR library. For TCR beta, libraries came from iRepertoire HTBI primers and Arm-PCR of CDR3 regions. One entry per CDR3 protein, called by TCRdb with MiXCR from the multiplex PCR reads. The sample consists of 400,000 to 500,000 distinct CDR3 sequences, around 17% of them appearing once. This sample was shared with a second study, whose subject was T cells in Graves' hyperthyroidism and ophthalmopathy.

The source material was peripheral blood mononuclear cells (PBMCs), sampled at new diagnosis, from a patient treated with antithyroid drugs. The receptors were sampled from a woman aged 18-29 years with Graves disease.

This clonotype was found many times. This chain joins TRBV5-1 and TRBJ2-3; 9 bases align to TRBD1. CDR1 SGHRS and CDR2 YFSETQ come from the germline V gene. The CDR3 length is 16 residues. V shed 0 bases, J shed 3 bases, and the junction held 5 bases outside the gene matches. The chain's CDR3 is CASSLAGTGRTDTQYF. For the CDR3, the DNA is TGCGCCAGCAGCTTGGCCGGGACAGGGCGGACAGATACGCAGTATTTT.

The rearrangement uses TRBV15 and TRBJ2-5; D is unresolved. Trimming left V 0 bases short and J 5 bases short, with 7 bases between. Germline CDR1 is LNHNV and CDR2 is YYDKDF (reference sequence). This CDR3 contains 13 residues. The CDR3 spells CATSRDLEETQYF. CDR3 DNA: TGTGCCACCAGCAGAGATCTTGAGGAGACCCAGTACTTC.

A few counts support this clonotype. This sequence joins TRBV28 and TRBJ2-6, with D uncertain. This CDR3 is built from 15 residues. The V end was cut by 3 bases, the J end by 3 bases, with 9 bases between. Germline CDR1 reads MDHEN; CDR2 reads SYDVKM. Here the CDR3 DNA reads TGTGCCAGCAGTTTGACCCTCGGTGGGGCCAACGTCCTGACTTTC. Encoded protein: CASSLTLGGANVLTF.

There are many counts of this clonotype. The chain joins TRBV20-1 to TRBJ2-1; weak D call: TRBD2 (5 bases). The CDR3 consists of 16 residues. V was clipped by 3 bases and J by 0 bases, with 15 bases between them. Germline V CDR1 and CDR2: DFQATT, SNEGSKA (reference sequence). This CDR3 is CSASIRLGNSYNEQFF. The CDR3 region has the DNA TGCAGTGCTAGTATCCGGCTCGGGAACTCCTACAATGAGCAGTTCTTC.

This clonotype was observed a handful of times. The rearrangement links TRBV7-9 to TRBJ1-2, with D unresolved. This CDR3 comprises 11 residues. V lost 3 bases, J lost 6 bases, and 5 bases lay in between. Germline lookup yields CDR1 SEHNR and CDR2 FQNEAQ (reference sequence). The CDR3 bases are TGTGCCAGCAGCTTCATCGATGGCTACACCTTC. Translated: CASSFIDGYTF.

Ten or more counts support this clonotype. The chain has TRBV7-9 and TRBJ2-7; 12 positions match TRBD2. In germline, CDR1 is SEHNR, CDR2 FQNEAQ (reference sequence). V was pared by 4 bases and J by 7 bases, with 8 bases of the junction left unmatched. The length of the CDR3 is 15 residues. The CDR3 sequence: CASSSRGLAGGEQYF. The DNA for the CDR3 is TGTGCCAGCAGCTCAAGAGGGCTAGCGGGAGGGGAGCAGTACTTC.

This clonotype was detected ten times or more. The chain is built from TRBV2 and TRBJ2-3; 13 bases are a match to TRBD2. Germline CDR1 SNHLY, CDR2 FYNNEI. V shed 6 bases and J 6 bases; nucleotides not matched to a gene: 9. The CDR3 is made up of 16 amino acids. This chain's CDR3 is CASRPGLAGATDTQYF. The CDR3 coding sequence is TGTGCCAGCAGGCCCGGACTAGCGGGAGCCACGGATACGCAGTATTTT.

At least ten counts were recorded for this clonotype. The chain recombines TRBV28 with TRBJ2-1; 9 bases are shared with TRBD2. Germline assignment: CDR1 MDHEN and CDR2 SYDVKM. This CDR3 is 13 amino acids long. V was clipped by 6 bases and J by 7 bases; unmatched bases: 4. The CDR3 region is CASRGLARNEQFF. The CDR3 nucleotides are TGTGCCAGCAGAGGACTAGCGAGAAATGAGCAGTTCTTC.

In this sample, this clonotype turned up many times. The V gene is TRBV12-3 or TRBV12-4, the J gene TRBJ2-1; D ambiguous. CDR3 length: 16 amino acids. The V and J ends lost 5 bases and 0 bases respectively, with 14 bases between them. The CDR3 bases are TGTGCCAGCAGTCAGATTAGAGCCGTCTCCTACAATGAGCAGTTCTTC. This encodes CASSQIRAVSYNEQFF.

This chain's CDR3 is CASKRTNTEAFF. The CDR3 DNA reads TGTGCCAGCAAAAGAACGAACACTGAAGCTTTCTTT. The rearrangement joins TRBV2 to TRBJ1-1; no clear D gene. V gave up 7 bases and J gave up 1 base, with 7 bases separating them. The CDR3 spans 12 residues. Per the germline V gene, CDR1 is SNHLY and CDR2 is FYNNEI.

There are a few counts of this clonotype. V is TRBV7-6 and J is TRBJ1-6; D gene unclear. Per the germline V gene, CDR1 is SGHVS and CDR2 is FNYEAQ. This CDR3 is built from 13 residues. V was trimmed by 2 bases and J by 5 bases, leaving 4 bases between them. The CDR3 loop is CASSLQDNSPLHF. CDR3 nucleotides: TGTGCCAGCAGCTTACAGGATAATTCACCCCTCCACTTT.

Many counts were recorded for this clonotype. V gene TRBV10-1 combines with J gene TRBJ2-7; 15 bases line up with TRBD2. Per the germline V gene, CDR1 is WNHNN and CDR2 is SYGVQD (reference sequence). This CDR3 is 16 amino acids long. V lost 2 bases and J lost 2; bases outside the gene matches: 1. This chain's CDR3 is CASSEGLAGGPYEQYF. In DNA form, the CDR3 reads TGCGCCAGCAGTGAGGGACTAGCGGGAGGGCCCTACGAGCAGTACTTC.

V is TRBV20-1 and J is TRBJ2-7; no clear D gene. The germline gives CDR1 DFQATT, CDR2 SNEGSKA (reference sequence). Trimming left V 5 bases short and J 2 bases short, with 16 bases between. There are 14 residues in the CDR3. The DNA for the CDR3 is TGCAGTGCTCCCCCGGGCACGGAAACCTACGAGCAGTACTTC. It translates to CSAPPGTETYEQYF.

This clonotype was counted at least ten times. The chain uses TRBV27 and TRBJ2-7, with 8 positions matching TRBD1. From germline, CDR1 is MNHEY and CDR2 SMNVEV (reference sequence). The CDR3 is 15 residues long. Trimming removed 3 bases from V and 4 bases from J; junction bases left unmatched: 8. DNA for the CDR3: TGTGCCAGCAGTTTTCTCGGACAGGGCTTATACGAGCAGTACTTC. Translated: CASSFLGQGLYEQYF.

This chain uses TRBV5-5 with TRBJ2-5, with D possibly matching TRBD1 (5 bases). There are 14 residues in the CDR3. V lost 4 bases, J lost 0 bases, and 10 bases lay in between. Germline V gene lookup returns CDR1 SGHKS and CDR2 YYEKEE (reference sequence). The CDR3 loop is CASSPPDNQETQYF. In DNA form, the CDR3 reads TGTGCCAGCAGCCCGCCGGACAACCAAGAGACCCAGTACTTC.

The table lists this clonotype with many counts. The chain joins TRBV20-1 to TRBJ1-1; the D gene is possibly TRBD1 (5 bases). This CDR3 comprises 14 residues. Germline CDR1 is DFQATT and CDR2 is SNEGSKA (reference sequence). V lost 6 bases and J lost 1, with 15 bases in between. The CDR3 DNA reads TGCAGTGCCACCCGGGGGGGAGGGAACACTGAAGCTTTCTTT. Amino acid sequence: CSATRGGGNTEAFF.

This sequence joins TRBV29-1 and TRBJ1-3; D is unclear. The germline V and J ends were trimmed by 6 bases and 4 bases, with 4 bases remaining between them. The germline V gene has CDR1 SQVTM and CDR2 ANQGSEA. The CDR3 length is 10 residues. The CDR3 nucleotides are TGCAGCGTCCTAGGAAACACCATATATTTT. Residues: CSVLGNTIYF.

In this sample, this clonotype turned up a few times. The V and J genes are TRBV7-2 and TRBJ2-1; D possibly corresponds to TRBD2 (6 bases). Between the trimmed V and J ends, which lost 1 base and 7 bases, there was a span of 17 bases. The CDR3 sequence is 16 residues long. Germline V CDR1 and CDR2: SGHTA, FQGNSA. In DNA, the CDR3 is TGTGCCAGCAGCTTAGTTAGTCGGAGGGTGGGTAATGAGCAGTTCTTC. Translation gives CASSLVSRRVGNEQFF. The variable domain in full, completed from reference TRBV7-2 and TRBJ2-1, reads GAGVSQSPSNKVTEKGKDVELRCDPISGHTALYWYRQSLGQGLEFLIYFQGNSAPDKSGLPSDRFSAERTGGSVSTLTIQRTQQEDSAVYLCASSLVSRRVGNEQFFGPGTRLTVL.